The rows below give T cell receptor beta chains drawn from one sample of a study of blood T cell repertoires in COVID-19. The protocol was immunoSEQ multiplex PCR, while the TCRdb copy is restricted to in-frame clones and leaves out a portion. This sample has about 57,000 clones, with roughly 87% found just once. What was sequenced was peripheral blood. The source of these receptors is a woman older than 75 with COVID-19, enrolled during active disease. Each CDR3 is given with its conserved first and last residue. A clone size is listed for some rows: how often the clone was seen (once, few, many), or a class if it is expanded.

V gene	clone size	J gene	CDR3 protein
TRBV19	.	TRBJ1-1	CASQRQKSEAFF
TRBV12-3/TRBV12-4	.	TRBJ2-7	CASTPGGSYEQYF
TRBV5-1	.	TRBJ2-7	CASSLDGGGLEEQYF
TRBV27	.	TRBJ1-1	CASSLWGGNTEAFF
TRBV5-1	.	TRBJ1-2	CASSPQTGNYGYTF
TRBV15	.	TRBJ2-7	CATSRDVQTYEQYF
TRBV10-1	.	TRBJ2-3	CASSGIGQAASTDTQYF
TRBV3-1/TRBV3-2	.	TRBJ1-1	CASSQGTGGASAFF
TRBV19	.	TRBJ2-3	CASSPGQGARTDTQYF
TRBV29-1	.	TRBJ1-3	CSVQGTAGNTIYF
TRBV27	.	TRBJ2-7	CASSLSGTGVHEQYF
TRBV7-9	.	TRBJ1-2	CASSLVTGFYGYTF
TRBV5-1	once	TRBJ2-5	CASSLGQGAGETQYF
TRBV19	.	TRBJ2-1	CASSGRGQGVSYNEQFF
TRBV7-6	.	TRBJ2-5	CASSLDGGTVVETQYF
TRBV27	.	TRBJ1-1	CASSLWMTPNTEAFF
TRBV19	once	TRBJ1-2	CASSINREQPYGYTF
TRBV27	.	TRBJ1-6	CASSLGGSVSPLHF
TRBV11-2	.	TRBJ1-4	CASSESQGVNEKLFF
TRBV19	.	TRBJ2-3	CASMPGDRGTDTQYF
TRBV18	.	TRBJ2-2	CASSPLVVRTGGELFF